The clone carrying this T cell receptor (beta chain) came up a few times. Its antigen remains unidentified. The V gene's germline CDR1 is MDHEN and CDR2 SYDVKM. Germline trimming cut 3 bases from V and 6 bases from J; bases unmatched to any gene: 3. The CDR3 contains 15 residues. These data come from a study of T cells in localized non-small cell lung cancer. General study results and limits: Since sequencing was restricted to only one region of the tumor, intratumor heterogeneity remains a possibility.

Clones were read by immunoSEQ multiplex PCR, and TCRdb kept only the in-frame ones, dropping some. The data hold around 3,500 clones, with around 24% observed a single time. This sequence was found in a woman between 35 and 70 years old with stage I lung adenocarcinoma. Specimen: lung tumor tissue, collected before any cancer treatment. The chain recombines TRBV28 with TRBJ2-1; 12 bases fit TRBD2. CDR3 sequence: CASSFTTSGSNEQFF. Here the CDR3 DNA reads TGTGCCAGCAGTTTTACGACTAGCGGGAGCAATGAGCAGTTCTTC.